Below, 20 T cell receptor beta chains from the same sample are listed, as sequenced in a study of OX40 agonist ivuxolimab in advanced cancers. Here immunoSEQ multiplex PCR was the method, and the copy in TCRdb shows in-frame clones only, minus some. Of 60,000 to 75,000 clones in the sample, 80% to 95% were seen once. The sample in question was CD4+ or CD8+ T cells sorted from blood, obtained in a trial of the OX40 agonist ivuxolimab. These receptors were taken from an adult with an advanced solid tumor such as melanoma, head and neck, liver or kidney cancer.

There are a few counts of this clone. The chain combines TRBV13 with TRBJ2-7; 7 bases agree with TRBD1. The CDR3 extends over 16 amino acids. Unmatched junction bases numbered 6, after V lost 1 base and J lost 0 bases. Germline loops: CDR1 PRHDT, CDR2 FYEKMQ (reference sequence). The CDR3: CASSLVSGQSSYEQYF. CDR3 sequence (DNA): TGTGCCAGCAGCTTAGTATCGGGACAGAGCTCCTACGAGCAGTACTTC.

This clone was found once. Here the CDR3 reads CASSLGLAGGSNTGELFF. The CDR3, as DNA: TGTGCCAGCAGCTTAGGTTTGGCGGGCGGATCGAACACCGGGGAGCTGTTTTTT. V is TRBV13 and J is TRBJ2-2; TRBD2 is a possible D gene (5 bases). Trimming removed 0 bases from V and 0 bases from J, with 14 bases in between. Germline CDR1 is PRHDT and CDR2 is FYEKMQ (reference sequence). This CDR3 is 18 amino acids long. The full variable domain, in which reference TRBV13 and TRBJ2-2 provide the parts outside the CDR3, is AAGVIQSPRHLIKEKRETATLKCYPIPRHDTVYWYQQGPGQDPQFLISFYEKMQSDKGSIPDRFSAQQFSDYHSELNMSSLELGDSALYFCASSLGLAGGSNTGELFFGEGSRLTVL.

The rearrangement joins TRBV7-9 to TRBJ2-7, with D uncertain. CDR1 is SEHNR and CDR2 is FQNEAQ in the germline V gene (reference sequence). This CDR3 region has 12 residues. The V end was cut by 5 bases, the J end by 4 bases, with 9 bases between. The CDR3 nucleotides read TGTGCCAGCAGCCAGACGTCATACGAGCAGTACTTC. Translating it yields CASSQTSYEQYF.

The J gene is TRBJ2-7, the V gene TRBV19, with no clear D. The CDR3 consists of 15 residues. The V end lost 5 bases, the J end lost 7 bases, and 21 bases lay between the germline ends. CDR1 is LNHDA, CDR2 SQIVND, per germline (reference sequence). CDR3 protein: CASSWADEPDREQYF. As DNA, the CDR3 is TGTGCCAGTAGTTGGGCGGACGAACCAGACCGGGAGCAGTACTTC.

This clone appeared a single time. The chain joins TRBV19 to TRBJ1-2, with 8 bases identical to TRBD1. This CDR3 is built from 14 residues. Trimming took 3 bases from V and 3 from J; bases not matched to a gene: 3. Germline loops: CDR1 LNHDA, CDR2 SQIVND (reference sequence). Written as DNA, the CDR3 is TGTGCCAGTAGTATTCAGGGGGCCTACTATGGCTACACCTTC. Encoded protein: CASSIQGAYYGYTF.

The chain has TRBV7-9 and TRBJ2-7, with 9 positions matching TRBD2. CDR1 SEHNR and CDR2 FQNEAQ come from the germline V gene (reference sequence). This CDR3 is 15 amino acids long. V dropped 5 bases and J dropped 6; count of bases not matched to a gene: 11. CDR3 residues: CASSHLAGAPPEQYF. The CDR3 bases are TGTGCCAGCAGCCACTTAGCGGGGGCTCCCCCCGAGCAGTACTTC.

The CDR3 nucleotides read TGTGCCATCAGTGAGCCCCGACAGGGAGGGTACGAGCAGTACTTC. The encoded protein is CAISEPRQGGYEQYF. The chain recombines TRBV10-3 with TRBJ2-7; either TRBD1 or TRBD2 may supply D (7 bases each). Trimming took off 2 bases at V and 4 bases at J, with 15 bases between the two ends. CDR1 is ENHRY and CDR2 is SYGVKD in the germline V gene. The CDR3 has 15 amino acids.

The chain couples TRBV13 to TRBJ1-1, with D unresolved. Germline values: CDR1 PRHDT, CDR2 FYEKMQ (reference sequence). The CDR3 extends over 12 amino acids. V was clipped by 2 bases and J by 10 bases, with 11 bases between them. The CDR3 nucleotides read TGTGCCAGCAGCTTACAAGGGAGAGCAGCTTTCTTT. Translating it yields CASSLQGRAAFF.

The CDR3 nucleotides read TGCGCCAGCAGCTCCAGTCCCGGCTCCTACAATGAGCAGTTCTTC. Residues: CASSSSPGSYNEQFF. J is TRBJ2-1 and V is TRBV5-1, with unresolved D. With 3 bases removed from V and 0 bases from J, the gap between germline ends came to 10 bases. The CDR3 loop spans 15 amino acids. Germline V lookup: CDR1 SGHRS, CDR2 YFSETQ.

The chain combines TRBV6-5 with TRBJ2-2, with D possibly matching TRBD2 (5 bases). The CDR3 has 14 amino acids. Trimming removed 0 bases at V and 5 bases at J, with 7 bases between. Germline CDR1 and CDR2: MNHEY and SVGAGI. The CDR3 nucleotides are TGTGCCAGCAGTTACTCTACTAGAACCGGGGAGCTGTTTTTT. It is translated as CASSYSTRTGELFF.

This chain links TRBV7-9 with TRBJ2-5; 7 bases line up with TRBD2. The CDR3 runs to 15 residues. Germline trimming cut 5 bases from V and 4 bases from J; bases unmatched to any gene: 10. The V gene's germline CDR1 is SEHNR and CDR2 FQNEAQ (reference sequence). The CDR3 sequence is CASSRVTSEGETQYF. Written as DNA, the CDR3 is TGTGCCAGCAGCCGCGTTACTAGCGAGGGAGAGACCCAGTACTTC.

This clone was seen a few times. The V call is TRBV5-4, the J call TRBJ1-2; D remains ambiguous. Germline CDR1 and CDR2: SGHNT and YYREEE (reference sequence). The CDR3 totals 14 residues. Trimming removed 1 base at V and 0 bases at J, with 7 bases between. The CDR3 region is CASSLTPANYGYTF. CDR3 DNA sequence: TGTGCCAGCAGCTTGACTCCTGCTAACTATGGCTACACCTTC.

The rearrangement joins TRBV7-6 to TRBJ2-6; weak D call: TRBD1 (6 bases). The CDR3 has 15 residues. V was shortened by 3 bases and J by 1 base, with 7 bases between the two germline ends. CDR1 and CDR2 (germline): SGHVS, FNYEAQ. DNA for the CDR3: TGTGCCAGCAGCTTGACAGGTTCTGGGGCCAACGTCCTGACTTTC. Amino acids: CASSLTGSGANVLTF.

This clone was detected only once. This chain links TRBV9 with TRBJ2-3; no reliable D call. CDR1 and CDR2 from the germline V gene are SGDLS and YYNGEE. V lost 0 bases and J 1 base, leaving 12 bases between the germline ends. This CDR3 spans 16 amino acids. CDR3 region: CASSVGGGWGTDTQYF. The CDR3 DNA sequence: TGTGCCAGCAGCGTAGGAGGTGGATGGGGCACAGATACGCAGTATTTT.

This sequence joins TRBV28 and TRBJ2-2, with 8 bases aligning to TRBD2. Germline V gene sequence: CDR1 MDHEN, CDR2 SYDVKM. The CDR3 sequence is 18 residues long. With 4 bases clipped from V and 0 bases from J, the junction kept 10 bases outside the gene matches. The CDR3 loop reads CASSSEELADPNTGELFF. CDR3 nucleotide sequence: TGTGCCAGCAGTTCGGAGGAACTAGCGGACCCGAACACCGGGGAGCTGTTTTTT. Complete variable domain (other parts from reference TRBV28 and TRBJ2-2): DVKVTQSSRYLVKRTGEKVFLECVQDMDHENMFWYRQDPGLGLRLIYFSYDVKMKEKGDIPEGYSVSREKKERFSLILESASTNQTSMYLCASSSEELADPNTGELFFGEGSRLTVL.

V is TRBV7-9 and J is TRBJ2-7; the match to TRBD2 covers 12 bases. Germline V gene lookup returns CDR1 SEHNR and CDR2 FQNEAQ (reference sequence). V lost 2 bases to trimming and J lost 4 bases; unmatched junction nucleotides: 3. The CDR3 consists of 15 residues. The CDR3 protein is CASSLILAGGYEQYF. The CDR3, as DNA: TGTGCCAGCAGCTTAATACTAGCGGGAGGTTACGAGCAGTACTTC.

This clone was detected once. V is TRBV15 and J is TRBJ2-1; 11 nucleotides align to TRBD2. The germline V gene encodes CDR1 LNHNV and CDR2 YYDKDF (reference sequence). The J segment lost 6 bases and the V segment lost 3 bases, leaving 7 bases of the junction unmatched. This CDR3 region has 16 residues. CDR3 in amino acids: CATSSIAGGDFNEQFF. CDR3 bases: TGTGCCACCAGCAGTATAGCGGGAGGGGACTTCAATGAGCAGTTCTTC.

J is TRBJ2-2 and V is TRBV14; unclear D gene. CDR3 length: 12 residues. The germline V and J ends were trimmed by 2 bases and 6 bases, with 4 bases remaining between them. Per germline, CDR1 SGHDN and CDR2 FVKESK. The CDR3 protein is CASSQRSGELFF. As DNA, the CDR3 is TGTGCCAGCAGCCAACGATCCGGGGAGCTGTTTTTT.

The V call is TRBV2, the J call TRBJ1-5; possibly TRBD1 for D (6 bases). The germline V and J ends were trimmed by 7 bases and 0 bases, with 10 bases remaining between them. The CDR3 covers 14 residues. CDR1 SNHLY and CDR2 FYNNEI come from the germline V gene. Here the CDR3 reads CASTEGVSNQPQHF. The CDR3, as DNA: TGTGCCAGCACCGAGGGGGTTAGCAATCAGCCCCAGCATTTT.

The rearrangement uses TRBV9 and TRBJ2-3, with 7 bases that match TRBD2. Germline V gene sequence: CDR1 SGDLS, CDR2 YYNGEE. The CDR3 has 16 amino acids. V dropped 2 bases and J dropped 0; count of bases not matched to a gene: 6. The CDR3 DNA reads as TGTGCCAGCAGCGTTTATAGCGGGTATAGCACAGATACGCAGTATTTT. Residues: CASSVYSGYSTDTQYF.